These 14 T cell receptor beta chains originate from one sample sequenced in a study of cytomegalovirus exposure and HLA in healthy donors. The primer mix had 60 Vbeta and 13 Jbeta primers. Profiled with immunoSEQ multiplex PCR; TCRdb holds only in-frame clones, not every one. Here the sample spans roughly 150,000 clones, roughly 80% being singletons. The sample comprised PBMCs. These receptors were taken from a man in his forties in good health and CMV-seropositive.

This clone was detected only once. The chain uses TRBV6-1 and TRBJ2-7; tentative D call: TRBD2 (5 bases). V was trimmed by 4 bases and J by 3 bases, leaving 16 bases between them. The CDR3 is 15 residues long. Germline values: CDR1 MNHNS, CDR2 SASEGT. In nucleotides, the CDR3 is TGTGCCAGCAGTGGCCACGTGGATAGCGACTACGAGCAGTACTTC. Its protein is CASSGHVDSDYEQYF.

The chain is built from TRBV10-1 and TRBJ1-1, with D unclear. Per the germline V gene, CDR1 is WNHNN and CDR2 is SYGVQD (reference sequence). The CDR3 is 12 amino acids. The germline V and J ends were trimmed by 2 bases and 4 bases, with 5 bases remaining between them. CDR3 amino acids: CASSEGGTEAFF. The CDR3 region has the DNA TGCGCCAGCAGTGAGGGAGGCACTGAAGCTTTCTTT.

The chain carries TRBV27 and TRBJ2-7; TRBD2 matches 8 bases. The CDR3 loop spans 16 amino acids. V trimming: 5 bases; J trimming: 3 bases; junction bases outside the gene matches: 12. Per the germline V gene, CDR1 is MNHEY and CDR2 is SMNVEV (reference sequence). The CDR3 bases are TGTGCCAGCAGTCCAGAGATAGCGGGACAAATCTACGAGCAGTACTTC. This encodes CASSPEIAGQIYEQYF.

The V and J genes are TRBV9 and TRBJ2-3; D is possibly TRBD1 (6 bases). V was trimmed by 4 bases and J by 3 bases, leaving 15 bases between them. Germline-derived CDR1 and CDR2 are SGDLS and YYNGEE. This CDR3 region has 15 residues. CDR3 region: CASSTLGGVTDTQYF. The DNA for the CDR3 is TGTGCCAGCAGCACCTTAGGGGGAGTAACAGATACGCAGTATTTT.

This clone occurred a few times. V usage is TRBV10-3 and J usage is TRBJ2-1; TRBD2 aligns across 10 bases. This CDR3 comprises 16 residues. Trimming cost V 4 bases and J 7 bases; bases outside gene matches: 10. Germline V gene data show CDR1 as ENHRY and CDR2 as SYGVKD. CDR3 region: CAISVGAGGPRNEQFF. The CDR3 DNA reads TGTGCCATCAGTGTGGGAGCGGGAGGGCCCAGGAATGAGCAGTTCTTC.

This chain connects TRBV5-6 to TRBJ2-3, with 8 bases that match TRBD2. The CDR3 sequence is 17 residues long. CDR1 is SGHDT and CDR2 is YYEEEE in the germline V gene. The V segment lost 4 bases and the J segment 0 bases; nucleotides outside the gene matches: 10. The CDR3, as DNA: TGTGCCAGCAGCCCCCTAGGGGCGGGAGGTAGCACAGATACGCAGTATTTT. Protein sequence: CASSPLGAGGSTDTQYF.

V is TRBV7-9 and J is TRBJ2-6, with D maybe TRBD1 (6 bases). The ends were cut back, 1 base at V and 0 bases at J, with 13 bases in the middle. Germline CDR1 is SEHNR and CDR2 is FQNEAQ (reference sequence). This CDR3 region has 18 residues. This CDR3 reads CASSLGSQGFSGANVLTF. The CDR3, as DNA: TGTGCCAGCAGCTTAGGCAGTCAGGGGTTCTCTGGGGCCAACGTCCTGACTTTC.

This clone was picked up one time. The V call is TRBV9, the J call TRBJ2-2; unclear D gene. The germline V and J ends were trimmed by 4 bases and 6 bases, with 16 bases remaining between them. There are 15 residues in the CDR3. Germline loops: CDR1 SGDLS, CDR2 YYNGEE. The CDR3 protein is CASSPTISHAGELFF. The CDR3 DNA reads TGTGCCAGCAGCCCCACTATTTCTCACGCCGGGGAGCTGTTTTTT.

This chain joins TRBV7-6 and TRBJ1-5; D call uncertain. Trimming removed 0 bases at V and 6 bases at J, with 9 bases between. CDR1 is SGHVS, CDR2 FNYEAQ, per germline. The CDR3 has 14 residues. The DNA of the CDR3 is TGTGCCAGCAGCTTAGCTGGAGGGAGTCAGCCCCAGCATTTT. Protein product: CASSLAGGSQPQHF.

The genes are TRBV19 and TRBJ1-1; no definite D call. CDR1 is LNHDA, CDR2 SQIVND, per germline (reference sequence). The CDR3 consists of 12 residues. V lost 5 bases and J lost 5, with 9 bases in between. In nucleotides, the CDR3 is TGTGCCAGTAGTCGCGTGGTGACTGAAGCTTTCTTT. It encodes CASSRVVTEAFF.

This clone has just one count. The CDR3 spells CASSPLLSSTEQYF. The CDR3 DNA follows: TGTGCCAGCTCACCACTTCTTAGTAGCACCGAGCAGTACTTC. V gene TRBV18 combines with J gene TRBJ2-7; D remains ambiguous. The V end lost 1 base, the J end lost 6 bases, and 13 bases lay between the germline ends. The CDR3 contains 14 residues. The germline CDR1 and CDR2 sequences are KGHSH and LQKENI.

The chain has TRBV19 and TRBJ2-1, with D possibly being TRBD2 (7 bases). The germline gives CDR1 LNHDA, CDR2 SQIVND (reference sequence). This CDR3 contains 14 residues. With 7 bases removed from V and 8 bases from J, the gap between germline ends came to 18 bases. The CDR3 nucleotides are TGTGCCAGTACCAGGGGAGGGTTTCAGGATGAGCAGTTCTTC. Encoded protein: CASTRGGFQDEQFF.

The CDR3 nucleotides are TGTGCCAGCAGCGAGGGGACTAGCGCCTCCTACGAGCAGTACTTC. Its protein is CASSEGTSASYEQYF. The chain carries TRBV5-4 and TRBJ2-7, with 10 bases fitting TRBD2. This CDR3 spans 15 amino acids. In germline, CDR1 is SGHNT, CDR2 YYREEE (reference sequence). The trim removed 4 bases at V and 0 bases at J, leaving 4 bases unmatched.

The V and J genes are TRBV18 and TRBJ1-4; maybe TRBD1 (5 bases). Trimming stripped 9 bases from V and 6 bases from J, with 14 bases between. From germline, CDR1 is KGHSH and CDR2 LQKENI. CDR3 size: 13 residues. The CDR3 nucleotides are TGTGCCAGTAAACGCCGGGGGGATGAAAAACTGTTTTTT. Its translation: CASKRRGDEKLFF.